This T cell receptor (beta chain) is from a study of shared clonotypes between healthy human individuals. The germline V and J ends were trimmed by 7 bases and 4 bases, with 10 bases remaining between them. This CDR3 contains 13 residues. Germline V gene lookup returns CDR1 SGHTA and CDR2 FQGTGA. As to this clone: Additional DNA sequences in this sample encode the identical CDR3.

Libraries were prepared by immunoSEQ multiplex PCR; TCRdb keeps only in-frame clonotypes and omits some of them. Of about 2.4 million clones in the sample, 93% were seen once. Among the donors, all were Caucasian adults who lived in Nashville, Tennessee. The receptor was isolated from a man aged 18 to 29 in good health. Some clones in this sample may be carry-over from other donors' samples. The sequenced material came from naive CD4+ T cells from PBMCs. Subset reported: CD45RA+ positively selected. The chain recombines TRBV7-3 with TRBJ2-2; D might be TRBD1 (5 bases). For the CDR3, the DNA is TGTGCCAGCACCCAGGGAAGCACCGGGGAGCTGTTTTTT. Residues: CASTQGSTGELFF.